The rows below give T cell receptor beta chains drawn from one sample of a study of T cell responses to AZD1222 COVID-19 vaccine. Clones were sequenced by immunoSEQ multiplex PCR, and TCRdb holds only the in-frame ones, with some missing. Of around 120,000 clones listed, around 93% are singletons. The sequences come from peripheral blood, collected on day 0 of AZD1222 vaccination. The receptors were gathered from an adult in good health. Both conserved end residues are part of each CDR3. The D gene is left open where the match is weak. The size of a clone is reported for some rows only, either as once, few or many, or as a class for expanded clones.

D gene	V gene	clone size	J gene	CDR3 protein	CDR3 DNA
TRBD1	TRBV18	-	TRBJ2-7	CASSPGQDDEQYF	TGTGCCAGCTCACCGGGACAGGACGACGAGCAGTACTTC
-	TRBV5-6	-	TRBJ2-1	CASSPRGFSYNEQFF	TGTGCCAGCAGTCCTCGGGGTTTCTCCTACAATGAGCAGTTCTTC
TRBD2	TRBV13	-	TRBJ2-1	CASSTSSGRTYNEQFF	TGTGCCAGCAGCACCTCTAGCGGGAGGACCTACAATGAGCAGTTCTTC
-	TRBV6-4	-	TRBJ2-3	CASSEVPGGGTDTQYF	TGTGCCAGCAGTGAGGTTCCTGGCGGGGGCACAGATACGCAGTATTTT
TRBD2	TRBV10-3	-	TRBJ2-7	CASRLAGADEQYF	TGTGCCTCCCGCCTAGCGGGAGCCGATGAGCAGTACTTC
-	TRBV5-4	-	TRBJ1-1	CASSSKSTGGTEAFF	TGTGCCAGCAGCTCCAAGTCGACCGGCGGAACTGAAGCTTTCTTT
-	TRBV28	-	TRBJ2-7	CASTPPVDVGYEQYF	TGTGCCAGCACACCCCCGGTCGATGTGGGTTACGAGCAGTACTTC
TRBD1	TRBV27	-	TRBJ2-1	CASSLSGTGNEQFF	TGTGCCAGCAGTTTATCTGGGACAGGCAATGAGCAGTTCTTC
-	TRBV5-1	-	TRBJ2-3	CASSLGATDTQYF	TGCGCCAGCAGCTTAGGGGCCACAGATACGCAGTATTTT
-	TRBV7-8	-	TRBJ2-3	CASTLSLADTQYF	TGTGCCAGCACGCTCTCCCTGGCAGATACGCAGTATTTT
-	TRBV9	once	TRBJ2-7	CASSVWGGTSDEQYF	TGTGCCAGCAGCGTATGGGGTGGGACATCAGACGAGCAGTACTTC
TRBD1	TRBV15	-	TRBJ1-5	CATSRDRAGNQPQHF	TGTGCCACCAGCAGGGACAGGGCTGGCAATCAGCCCCAGCATTTT
TRBD1	TRBV6-5	-	TRBJ2-7	CASSYTGQGRDEQYF	TGTGCCAGCAGTTACACTGGACAGGGTCGCGACGAGCAGTACTTC
-	TRBV27	once	TRBJ2-7	CASSLAGSYEQYF	TGTGCCAGCAGTTTAGCGGGAAGCTACGAGCAGTACTTC
-	TRBV7-6	-	TRBJ2-3	CASALSSGNTDTQYF	TGTGCCAGCGCCTTATCCAGCGGCAACACAGATACGCAGTATTTT
TRBD1	TRBV5-1	-	TRBJ1-2	CASSLEGAQGYTF	TGCGCCAGCAGCTTGGAGGGGGCGCAGGGCTACACCTTC
TRBD1	TRBV10-1	-	TRBJ2-3	CASSGDRDTDTQYF	TGCGCCAGCAGTGGTGACAGGGACACAGATACGCAGTATTTT
TRBD2	TRBV19	-	TRBJ2-1	CASSILAGGRYEQFF	TGTGCCAGTAGTATCCTGGCGGGGGGGCGGTATGAGCAGTTCTTC
-	TRBV5-5	-	TRBJ1-6	CASSLQDSPLHF	TGTGCCAGCAGCCTTCAGGATTCACCCCTCCACTTT
TRBD1	TRBV6-2/TRBV6-3	-	TRBJ1-5	CASSYSMAGGRRGYQPQHF	TGTGCCAGCAGTTACTCGATGGCAGGGGGCCGCCGGGGGTATCAGCCCCAGCATTTT
-	TRBV3-1/TRBV3-2	-	TRBJ2-1	CASSQDRGLGPFF	TGTGCCAGCAGCCAAGATCGAGGTCTAGGTCCGTTCTTC